One sample yielded the 9 T cell receptor beta chains listed below, sequenced in a study of T cells in Graves' hyperthyroidism and ophthalmopathy. Amplification of TCR beta CDR3 regions used RNA as the template. TCR CDR3 regions were first amplified by RT-PCR with HTBI primers. MiXCR, run by TCRdb on the multiplex PCR reads, gives a single entry per CDR3 protein. The data contain about 350,000 distinct CDR3 sequences, about a sixth of them singletons. Input material: blood. Every receptor here comes from a woman aged 25 to 45 with Graves' hyperthyroidism that later progressed to Graves' ophthalmopathy.

The table lists this clonotype with many counts. This chain uses TRBV11-2 with TRBJ2-7; D might be TRBD1 (5 bases). CDR3 length: 17 residues. V was clipped by 4 bases and J by 2 bases, with 21 bases between them. The germline CDR1 and CDR2 sequences are SGHAT and FQNNGV. CDR3 residues: CASSSTSRGAATYEQYF. The CDR3 DNA follows: TGTGCCAGCAGCTCTACCTCCCGTGGGGCGGCCACCTACGAGCAGTACTTC.

In its sample, this clonotype was seen many times. The CDR3 nucleotides are TGTGCCAGCTCACCCCTCCGGTCCAAAGGGGGCTACACCTTC. Amino acids: CASSPLRSKGGYTF. The rearrangement joins TRBV18 to TRBJ1-2, with unresolved D. The CDR3 has 14 amino acids. Trimming took 3 bases from V and 8 from J, leaving 16 bases between them. From germline, CDR1 is KGHSH and CDR2 LQKENI.

This clonotype has at least ten counts. The chain carries TRBV2 and TRBJ2-5, with D maybe TRBD2 (5 bases). The CDR3 runs 16 residues. CDR1 is SNHLY and CDR2 is FYNNEI in the germline V gene. Trimming pared 0 bases from V and 0 bases from J, leaving 11 bases between. The CDR3 coding sequence is TGTGCCAGCAGTGAAGCGCGCACGGGATACCAAGAGACCCAGTACTTC. Encoded protein: CASSEARTGYQETQYF.

V and J are TRBV5-5 and TRBJ2-2; D may be TRBD2 (6 bases). The germline gives CDR1 SGHKS, CDR2 YYEKEE (reference sequence). The V end was cut by 8 bases, the J end by 3 bases, with 14 bases between. The CDR3 spans 14 residues. For the CDR3, the DNA is TGTGCCAGGTGGAGGGAAACAGACACCGGGGAGCTGTTTTTT. It specifies CARWRETDTGELFF.

This clonotype was counted only a few times. This chain connects TRBV11-2 to TRBJ2-7; the D gene could be TRBD1 or TRBD2 (5 bases each). Trimming stripped 3 bases from V and 9 bases from J, with 21 bases between. The CDR3 is made up of 15 amino acids. CDR1 SGHAT and CDR2 FQNNGV come from the germline V gene. CDR3 amino acids: CASSLEMGPTTVQYF. The CDR3, as DNA: TGTGCCAGCAGCTTGGAGATGGGACCAACCACGGTGCAGTACTTC.

This clonotype was seen at least ten times. The J gene is TRBJ2-6, the V gene TRBV10-3, with D tentatively TRBD1 (5 bases). The CDR3 extends over 16 amino acids. Germline V gene lookup returns CDR1 ENHRY and CDR2 SYGVKD. V lost 2 bases to trimming and J lost 1 base, with 9 bases between them. For the CDR3, the DNA is TGTGCCATCAGTGAGAGAAGGGGATCTGGGGCCAACGTCCTGACTTTC. Protein product: CAISERRGSGANVLTF.

This clonotype was picked up a small number of times. This chain's CDR3 is CASRGEYTGELFF. Written as DNA, the CDR3 is TGCGCCAGCCGGGGGGAGTACACCGGGGAGCTGTTTTTT. V is TRBV5-1 and J is TRBJ2-2; 7 bases match TRBD2. The trim removed 7 bases at V and 3 bases at J, leaving 3 bases unmatched. Germline V gene sequence: CDR1 SGHRS, CDR2 YFSETQ. This CDR3 has 13 residues.

The V call is TRBV18, the J call TRBJ2-7; 10 bases are shared with TRBD1. The junction had 5 bases not matched to a gene; V was cut back by 3 bases and J by 3 bases. Per germline, CDR1 KGHSH and CDR2 LQKENI. The CDR3 has 15 amino acids. CDR3 loop: CASSPGQGSDYEQYF. CDR3 nucleotide sequence: TGTGCCAGCTCACCGGGACAGGGGTCTGACTACGAGCAGTACTTC.

This clonotype was counted at least ten times. This sequence joins TRBV18 and TRBJ1-6, with D unclear. The germline gives CDR1 KGHSH, CDR2 LQKENI. The CDR3 consists of 14 residues. Deletions cut 1 base from V and 10 bases from J, with 11 bases between. The CDR3 spells CASSPQAANSPLHF. CDR3 nucleotide sequence: TGTGCCAGCTCACCACAGGCCGCGAACTCACCCCTCCACTTT.